Listed below are T cell receptor beta chains from one sample, sequenced in a study of radiation and T cells in renal cell carcinoma. Assay: immunoSEQ multiplex PCR; the TCRdb copy retains only in-frame clones and omits some. The sample shows over 9,500 clones, about 61% of them seen only once. The sequences come from tumor tissue, collected from a patient whose treatment was nephrectomy without radiotherapy. The receptors originated from a woman aged 80 or over with renal cell carcinoma. Each CDR3 is given with its conserved first and last residue. D genes are given only for firm matches. Clone size is not always given. Where it is, it says once, few, many or a class for expanded clones.

j_gene: TRBJ2-3; v_gene: TRBV19; abundance: -; d_gene: -; CDR3nt: TGTGCCGGGCGGGACTCGAACACAGATACGCAGTATTTT; CDR3aa: CAGRDSNTDTQYF
j_gene: TRBJ2-3; v_gene: TRBV9; abundance: -; d_gene: -; CDR3nt: TGTGCCTCCGGGGGGCACAGCACAGATACGCAGTATTTT; CDR3aa: CASGGHSTDTQYF
j_gene: TRBJ2-1; v_gene: TRBV14; abundance: -; d_gene: -; CDR3nt: TGTGCCAGCAGCCAAGGATTATCGTCCTACAATGAGCAGTTCTTC; CDR3aa: CASSQGLSSYNEQFF
j_gene: TRBJ2-1; v_gene: TRBV5-1; abundance: -; d_gene: TRBD2; CDR3nt: TGCGCCAGCAGCTTGGGCGGGGGGGCACGCAATGAGCAGTTCTTC; CDR3aa: CASSLGGGARNEQFF
j_gene: TRBJ1-4; v_gene: TRBV10-3; abundance: -; d_gene: -; CDR3nt: TGTGCCATCAGTGAGGGGGGGGTAAATGAAAAACTGTTTTTT; CDR3aa: CAISEGGVNEKLFF
j_gene: TRBJ1-5; v_gene: TRBV6-6; abundance: -; d_gene: -; CDR3nt: TGTGCCAGCAGTTTCAGCCCCAATCAGCCCCAGCATTTT; CDR3aa: CASSFSPNQPQHF
j_gene: TRBJ1-5; v_gene: TRBV18; abundance: few; d_gene: -; CDR3nt: TGTGCCAGCTCACCGGAGGCAGCAGCCGGTAATCAGCCCCAGCATTTT; CDR3aa: CASSPEAAAGNQPQHF
j_gene: TRBJ1-2; v_gene: TRBV19; abundance: few; d_gene: -; CDR3nt: TGTGCCAGCAGGAGAGGACACAATAACTATGGCTACACCTTC; CDR3aa: CASRRGHNNYGYTF
j_gene: TRBJ2-4; v_gene: TRBV5-1; abundance: -; d_gene: -; CDR3nt: TGCGCCAGCAGCTTGTCAGGGGAGGACAAAAACATTCAGTACTTC; CDR3aa: CASSLSGEDKNIQYF
j_gene: TRBJ2-3; v_gene: TRBV7-2; abundance: -; d_gene: -; CDR3nt: TGTGCCAGCAGCTCGAACACAGATACGCAGTATTTT; CDR3aa: CASSSNTDTQYF
j_gene: TRBJ1-1; v_gene: TRBV5-1; abundance: -; d_gene: -; CDR3nt: TGCGCCAGCAGCTACGGACAGTCGAGCACTGAAGCTTTCTTT; CDR3aa: CASSYGQSSTEAFF
j_gene: TRBJ1-4; v_gene: TRBV11-2; abundance: -; d_gene: -; CDR3nt: TGTGCCAGCAGCTTAAGTCGGGTTCCTGCAACTAATGAAAAACTGTTTTTT; CDR3aa: CASSLSRVPATNEKLFF
j_gene: TRBJ1-4; v_gene: TRBV10-1; abundance: -; d_gene: -; CDR3nt: TGCGCCAGCAGTGATTATAGACAGGAGGAAAAACTGTTTTTT; CDR3aa: CASSDYRQEEKLFF
j_gene: TRBJ2-3; v_gene: TRBV6-5; abundance: once; d_gene: -; CDR3nt: TGTGCCAGCAGTTACTCGAACCGCAGATTCTCGGGTACGCAGTATTTT; CDR3aa: CASSYSNRRFSGTQYF
j_gene: TRBJ2-7; v_gene: TRBV27; abundance: -; d_gene: TRBD2; CDR3nt: TGTGCCAGCAGTTTTCGGGAGGGGGCCTACGAGCAGTACTTC; CDR3aa: CASSFREGAYEQYF
j_gene: TRBJ2-2; v_gene: TRBV19; abundance: -; d_gene: -; CDR3nt: TGTGCCAGTCAACCGGGACACACGAACCACGGGGAGCTGTTTTTT; CDR3aa: CASQPGHTNHGELFF